This T cell receptor beta chain was recovered during a study of cytomegalovirus exposure and HLA in healthy donors. This clone was seen once. Method: immunoSEQ multiplex PCR; TCRdb's copy keeps in-frame clones and lacks some. The sample lists about 82,000 clones, 95% occurring once. Material for sequencing was PBMCs. The sequence came from a woman between 18 and 29 years old in good health and CMV-seronegative.

For the CDR3, the DNA is TGTGCCAGCAGCGCCCACAGGCACGGGGAGCTGTTTTTT. It encodes CASSAHRHGELFF. This chain links TRBV9 with TRBJ2-2; D is possibly TRBD1 (5 bases). CDR1 SGDLS and CDR2 YYNGEE come from the germline V gene. V lost 3 bases, J lost 7 bases, and 10 bases lay in between. The CDR3 is 13 amino acids.